This T cell receptor (beta chain) was recorded in a study of CD8+CD57+ T cells in acquired aplastic anemia (dated by TCRdb to 2016 to 2019). A note on the overall study: DNA extracted from sorted CD4+ and CD8+ cells had a mean of approximately 3 ug, with a range of roughly 0.2 to 27.4 ug. CD8+CD57+ expansion was defined as a frequency above the mean frequency observed in healthy subjects.

This clonotype turned up a few times. This receptor's antigen is unknown. No qualities accompany the bases; no much larger clone lies one base away. Profiling of TCR beta VDJ combinations and CDR3 sequences used genomic DNA as the template. TCR repertoire sequencing was run on an Illumina HiSeq 2000. In the paper's pipeline: TRBV/TRBJ rearrangement plots, CDR3 size and DJ length profiles, and Simpson's diversity index were used to assess repertoires. The most abundant DNA sequence in the deep sequencing data was taken as the immunodominant clone. CDR3 amino acid sequences were screened for sharing across subjects and were compared with published repertoires and the VDJdb database. The raw public reads went through TCRdb reprocessing: fastp at Q25, MiXCR clone calling, in-frame beta chains kept. Entries are consolidated by CDR3 protein sequence, retaining the most common genes and DNA. The V and J calls, along with clone size, are taken from TCRdb and not from the paper's own processing. Present in this sample are 170,000 or so distinct CDR3 sequences, 40% to 60% of which were seen just once. The ten largest account for roughly 30% of the sample.

Patients chosen for sequencing had shown expansion of CD8+CD57+ cells by flow cytometry. All patients had severe acquired aplastic anemia diagnosed by International Study of Aplastic Anemia and Agranulocytosis and Camitta criteria. Patients had received no therapy at the time of blood sampling. In the study, sorted CD4+ and CD8+ blood T cells from patients with severe aplastic anemia and from healthy subjects underwent deep sequencing of TCR repertoires. Patients were enrolled in the USA under clinicaltrials.gov protocols 00001620, 01623167, 00001397, 00071045, 00081523 and 00961064. Ficoll-Paque density gradient centrifugation was used to isolate peripheral blood mononuclear cells. Before DNA extraction, CD4+ and CD8+ T cells were sorted with FACS or magnetic beads. The CDR3 runs 15 amino acids, cysteine and phenylalanine included. Only the CDR3 portion is preserved as DNA: 45 bases, with reading frame beginning at the first base. V is pared back by 0 bases and J by 0 bases, with 11 bases lying between the germline termini. According to the germline V gene (reference sequence), CDR1 reads GTSNPN and CDR2 reads SVGIG.

What the work shows at the level of the full study, not this receptor alone: CD8+ Simpson's diversity did not differ significantly between patients and healthy controls (P=0.060). About 29 CD8+ CDR3 sequences were found to be shared between patients and controls, but these sequences appeared to be highly expressed in patients and within the immunodominant clones of the patients.

Sequenced: sorted CD4+, CD8+, or CD8+CD57+ T cells (not recorded which) from PBMCs. Recombination connected TRBV30 to TRBJ1-2; TRBD1 is a weak D gene call, 6 bases matching. This clonotype was sampled from a human donor with aplastic anemia. Here is the DNA: TGTGCCTGGAGTGTAATGGGACAAGCTAACTATGGCTACACCTTC. It codes for CAWSVMGQANYGYTF.